The 15 T cell receptor beta chains in this list originate from one sample, sequenced in a study of OX40 agonist ivuxolimab in advanced cancers. TCRdb's table, derived via immunoSEQ multiplex PCR, lists solely in-frame clones and lacks some. This sample has approximately 90,000 clones, with approximately 90% found just once. The sequenced sample was CD4+ or CD8+ T cells sorted from blood, obtained in a trial of the OX40 agonist ivuxolimab. The receptors were sampled from an adult with an advanced solid tumor such as melanoma, head and neck, liver or kidney cancer.

The V and J genes are TRBV6-1 and TRBJ2-7, with 10 nucleotides matching TRBD1. From germline, CDR1 is MNHNS and CDR2 SASEGT. There are 15 residues in the CDR3. With V trimmed by 8 bases and J by 3 bases, 10 bases remained unmatched. The CDR3 region is CASEAGGQGIYEQYF. CDR3 in DNA: TGTGCCAGCGAGGCGGGGGGACAGGGGATCTACGAGCAGTACTTC.

The V call is TRBV6-5, the J call TRBJ1-5; 12 bases match TRBD1. After removal of 5 bases from V and 11 bases from J, the junction contained 10 bases not matched to a gene. Germline V gene sequence: CDR1 MNHEY, CDR2 SVGAGI. The CDR3 consists of 15 residues. CDR3 loop: CASSTNAGTGGTQHF. The CDR3 coding sequence is TGTGCCAGCAGTACTAACGCCGGGACAGGGGGCACCCAGCATTTT.

V and J are TRBV29-1 and TRBJ1-3; TRBD1 agrees at 8 bases. Germline CDR1 reads SQVTM; CDR2 reads ANQGSEA. V shed 1 base and J 4 bases; nucleotides not matched to a gene: 0. The CDR3 is 13 amino acids. In DNA form, the CDR3 reads TGCAGCGTTGAAGGGACAGGGGGAAACACCATATATTTT. The encoded protein is CSVEGTGGNTIYF.

This chain connects TRBV9 to TRBJ2-5, with a weak D call TRBD1 (5 bases). Germline V lookup: CDR1 SGDLS, CDR2 YYNGEE. The V and J ends lost 7 bases and 1 base respectively, with 11 bases between them. CDR3 size: 13 residues. CDR3: CASGATLQETQYF. CDR3 bases: TGTGCCAGCGGGGCCACCCTCCAAGAGACCCAGTACTTC.

This rearrangement joins TRBV23-1 to TRBJ1-1; D might be TRBD1 (5 bases). TRBV23-1 is treated as an ORF (open reading frame) with a function not yet certain. V lost 1 base and J 3 bases, leaving 21 bases between the germline ends. The CDR3 has 18 residues. The CDR3, as DNA: TGCGCCAGCAGTCAATTAGGGTACTGGATATGGGGGGACACTGAAGCTTTCTTT. Encoded protein: CASSQLGYWIWGDTEAFF.

The V call is TRBV19, the J call TRBJ1-5, with D unclear. CDR1 and CDR2 from the germline V gene are LNHDA and SQIVND (reference sequence). Trimming stripped 7 bases from V and 1 base from J, with 20 bases between. The CDR3 has 17 residues. The CDR3 sequence: CASTDRPTGWSNQPQHF. In nucleotides, the CDR3 is TGTGCCAGTACCGATAGACCAACGGGTTGGAGCAATCAGCCCCAGCATTTT.

The chain uses TRBV6-5 and TRBJ1-1, with 7 bases lining up with TRBD1. Germline CDR1 MNHEY, CDR2 SVGAGI. The CDR3 is 13 residues long. J was trimmed by 2 bases and V by 7 bases; bases with no gene match: 4. DNA for the CDR3: TGTGCCAGCAAGAGGGGGCCTAACACTGAAGCTTTCTTT. It is translated as CASKRGPNTEAFF.

V is TRBV6-5 and J is TRBJ2-4; unclear D gene. This CDR3 region has 11 residues. The germline V gene has CDR1 MNHEY and CDR2 SVGAGI. V shed 7 bases and J shed 10 bases, with 11 bases lying between them. DNA for the CDR3: TGTGCCAGCAATCTAGGCCCAATTCAGTACTTC. As protein: CASNLGPIQYF.

This chain connects TRBV7-6 to TRBJ2-2; D uncertain. V lost 1 base and J lost 4, with 10 bases in between. The germline gives CDR1 SGHVS, CDR2 FNYEAQ. The CDR3 loop spans 15 amino acids. CDR3 loop: CASSLDRVLTGELFF. The CDR3 bases are TGTGCCAGCAGCTTAGACCGGGTCCTCACCGGGGAGCTGTTTTTT.

The chain joins TRBV10-3 to TRBJ2-2, with 10 bases identical to TRBD1. The CDR3 has 16 residues. Unmatched junction bases numbered 3, after V lost 1 base and J lost 4 bases. CDR1 is ENHRY, CDR2 SYGVKD, per germline. CDR3 DNA: TGTGCCATCAGTGAGTTCCGGGACAGGGGCACCGGGGAGCTGTTTTTT. Translated, it gives CAISEFRDRGTGELFF.

The V call is TRBV5-5, the J call TRBJ1-2, with D possibly matching TRBD1 (5 bases). CDR1 is SGHKS and CDR2 is YYEKEE in the germline V gene (reference sequence). CDR3 size: 13 residues. Trimming cost V 4 bases and J 4 bases, with 11 bases left between them. As DNA, the CDR3 is TGTGCCAGCAGCAAGGACAACCTCTATGGCTACACCTTC. This codes for CASSKDNLYGYTF.

The V gene is TRBV15, the J gene TRBJ2-3; D uncertain. This CDR3 region has 16 residues. V was shortened by 8 bases and J by 0 bases, with 18 bases between the two germline ends. Germline V lookup: CDR1 LNHNV, CDR2 YYDKDF (reference sequence). The CDR3 DNA follows: TGTGCCACCGCAGGAGACTTCATCCTTAGCACAGATACGCAGTATTTT. It codes for CATAGDFILSTDTQYF.

V and J are TRBV7-6 and TRBJ2-7; TRBD1 matches 8 bases. CDR3 size: 16 residues. V lost 5 bases to trimming and J lost 1 base; unmatched junction nucleotides: 10. Germline V gene sequence: CDR1 SGHVS, CDR2 FNYEAQ. The CDR3 sequence: CASSLIGQGTSYEQYF. CDR3 nucleotides: TGTGCCAGCAGCCTCATCGGACAGGGCACATCCTACGAGCAGTACTTC.

The rearrangement uses TRBV6-5 and TRBJ2-7; D is ambiguous. Per germline, CDR1 MNHEY and CDR2 SVGAGI. V gave up 5 bases and J gave up 3 bases, with 14 bases separating them. The CDR3 totals 14 residues. The CDR3 DNA reads as TGTGCCAGCAGTCCAACTATTCGAGACTACGAGCAGTACTTC. Translation: CASSPTIRDYEQYF.

This clone was picked up one time. V is TRBV13 and J is TRBJ1-2; 10 positions match TRBD1. V lost 2 bases, J lost 5 bases, and 8 bases stayed unmatched. Germline assignment: CDR1 PRHDT and CDR2 FYEKMQ (reference sequence). This CDR3 has 16 residues. This chain's CDR3 is CASSLFRDRGWYGYTF. As DNA, the CDR3 is TGTGCCAGCAGCTTATTTCGGGACAGGGGCTGGTATGGCTACACCTTC.